This TCR beta chain was sequenced in a study of T cell changes during pregnancy in multiple sclerosis. The assay was immunoSEQ multiplex PCR, and TCRdb's table has in-frame clones only and misses some. This repertoire shows 35,000 to 50,000 clones, around 90% found once; its top ten account for about 4.5%. The CDR3 has 15 residues. Per the germline V gene, CDR1 is PRHDT and CDR2 is FYEKMQ (reference sequence). The junction had 7 bases not matched to a gene; V was cut back by 4 bases and J by 2 bases. This clone was detected once. Sequences were derived from peripheral blood, sampled in the second trimester of pregnancy. This chain joins TRBV13 and TRBJ2-5; 7 bases match TRBD1. The clonotype was recovered from a female donor in good health, enrolled as a control in a pregnancy study. Here the CDR3 DNA reads TGTGCCAGCAGCTCCCCCAGGACAGGACAAGAGACCCAGTACTTC. Amino acids: CASSSPRTGQETQYF.